These 14 T cell receptor beta chains came from one sample sequenced in a study of T cell responses to AZD1222 COVID-19 vaccine. The method was immunoSEQ multiplex PCR; TCRdb's version includes in-frame clones alone and lacks a portion of them. The data show about 72,000 clones, with 80% to 90% seen just once and over 25% held by the top ten. Sample: peripheral blood, taken 28 days after the second AZD1222 dose. The source is an adult who received the AZD1222 COVID-19 vaccine.

The genes are TRBV7-2 and TRBJ1-4, with unresolved D. The length of the CDR3 is 12 residues. V shed 5 bases and J shed 8 bases, with 9 bases lying between them. The V gene's germline CDR1 is SGHTA and CDR2 FQGNSA. The CDR3 coding sequence is TGTGCCAGCAGCCAGAGGAGGGAAAAACTGTTTTTT. This codes for CASSQRREKLFF.

This chain uses TRBV6-2 or TRBV6-3 with TRBJ1-2, with D perhaps TRBD1 (5 bases). This CDR3 has 19 amino acids. The V end lost 6 bases, the J end lost 4 bases, and 30 bases lay between the germline ends. In germline, CDR1 is MNHEY, CDR2 SVGEGT. The CDR3 nucleotides are TGTGCCAGCAGCCGCCCGGGGCAGGCTCCAAGAGAGTCGGGCTATGGCTACACCTTC. Protein product: CASSRPGQAPRESGYGYTF.

The genes are TRBV5-5 and TRBJ2-7; the match to TRBD1 covers 12 bases. With 4 bases clipped from V and 7 bases from J, the junction kept 12 bases outside the gene matches. This CDR3 contains 16 residues. Germline V CDR1 and CDR2: SGHKS, YYEKEE (reference sequence). The CDR3 protein is CASSPTPGQGAREQYF. DNA for the CDR3: TGTGCCAGCAGCCCTACTCCGGGACAGGGGGCGAGGGAGCAGTACTTC.

This chain links TRBV9 with TRBJ2-7; TRBD1 is a possible D gene (6 bases). V lost 4 bases and J 3 bases, leaving 14 bases between the germline ends. The CDR3 consists of 14 residues. Per the germline V gene, CDR1 is SGDLS and CDR2 is YYNGEE. The CDR3 region has the DNA TGTGCCAGCAGCCCACGGGACATTAACTACGAGCAGTACTTC. Its protein is CASSPRDINYEQYF.

The chain recombines TRBV15 with TRBJ1-4; TRBD1 is a possible D gene (6 bases). CDR1 is LNHNV and CDR2 is YYDKDF in the germline V gene (reference sequence). The CDR3 has 16 amino acids. Trimming shortened V by 5 bases and J by 7 bases, and 20 bases separated the two germline ends. Written as DNA, the CDR3 is TGTGCCACCAGCGGGACAAGATACCAGAGGACTGAAAAACTGTTTTTT. Translated, it gives CATSGTRYQRTEKLFF.

The V and J genes are TRBV6-1 and TRBJ2-7; perhaps TRBD1 as D (6 bases). Deletions cut 3 bases from V and 9 bases from J, with 9 bases between. This CDR3 spans 11 amino acids. CDR1 MNHNS and CDR2 SASEGT come from the germline V gene. The CDR3 coding sequence is TGTGCCAGCAGTGACAGGGGTCCGCAGTACTTC. Translation: CASSDRGPQYF.

This chain's CDR3 is CASRDSSYEQYF. The CDR3 region has the DNA TGTGCCTCTCGAGACTCCTCCTACGAGCAGTACTTC. The chain joins TRBV10-3 to TRBJ2-7; D remains unclear. V lost 11 bases, J lost 0 bases, and 11 bases lay in between. CDR1 and CDR2 from the germline V gene are ENHRY and SYGVKD. This CDR3 has 12 amino acids.

The V gene is TRBV7-6, the J gene TRBJ2-7; 10 bases agree with TRBD2. This CDR3 is 19 amino acids long. Losses at the gene ends were 1 base for V and 5 bases for J; bases not matched to a gene: 17. Germline CDR1 is SGHVS and CDR2 is FNYEAQ. CDR3 DNA: TGTGCCAGCAGCTTAGAACCTAGCGGGAGTTACCCCTGGCCCCACGAGCAGTACTTC. Amino acid sequence: CASSLEPSGSYPWPHEQYF.

This chain joins TRBV14 and TRBJ2-2; 9 nucleotides line up with TRBD2. V trimming: 4 bases; J trimming: 6 bases; junction bases outside the gene matches: 6. Germline CDR1 is SGHDN and CDR2 is FVKESK. The CDR3 runs 15 residues. As DNA, the CDR3 is TGTGCCAGCAGCCGGACTAGCGTGGGGTCCGGGGAGCTGTTTTTT. Protein: CASSRTSVGSGELFF. Based on the CDR3 plus reference TRBV14 and TRBJ2-2, the full variable domain is EAGVTQFPSHSVIEKGQTVTLRCDPISGHDNLYWYRRVMGKEIKFLLHFVKESKQDESGMPNNRFLAERTGGTYSTLKVQPAELEDSGVYFCASSRTSVGSGELFFGEGSRLTVL.

This clone was detected once. V gene TRBV5-1 combines with J gene TRBJ2-7, with 13 bases aligning to TRBD2. After removal of 2 bases from V and 4 bases from J, the junction contained 12 bases not matched to a gene. Germline CDR1 reads SGHRS; CDR2 reads YFSETQ. This CDR3 has 18 residues. The CDR3 here is CASSLSPTGTSGTYEQYF. CDR3 in DNA: TGCGCCAGCAGCTTATCCCCTACCGGGACTAGCGGGACGTACGAGCAGTACTTC.

The chain has TRBV18 and TRBJ2-7; 11 nucleotides line up with TRBD1. The germline CDR1 and CDR2 sequences are KGHSH and LQKENI. This CDR3 is built from 15 residues. J gave up 7 bases and V 0 bases, and 5 bases lay outside the gene matches. CDR3 nucleotide sequence: TGTGCCAGCTCACCACCGGGACAGGGGGTCGGTGAGCAGTACTTC. It yields the protein CASSPPGQGVGEQYF.

J is TRBJ2-7 and V is TRBV7-8, with 11 bases aligning to TRBD1. The CDR3 has 16 amino acids. Trimming cost V 5 bases and J 3 bases; bases outside gene matches: 9. Germline CDR1 and CDR2: SGHVS and FQNEAQ. The CDR3 here is CASSRRGTGGIYEQYF. The DNA for the CDR3 is TGTGCCAGCAGCCGACGTGGGACAGGGGGTATCTACGAGCAGTACTTC.

The rearrangement links TRBV10-3 to TRBJ2-2; D gene uncertain. The V and J ends lost 2 bases and 3 bases respectively, with 7 bases between them. The CDR3 loop spans 14 amino acids. Per the germline V gene, CDR1 is ENHRY and CDR2 is SYGVKD. In DNA, the CDR3 is TGTGCCATCAGTGAGGATGGGTACACCGGGGAGCTGTTTTTT. It translates to CAISEDGYTGELFF.

The chain carries TRBV11-2 and TRBJ2-7; 7 bases map to TRBD2. The V segment lost 2 bases and the J segment 2 bases; nucleotides outside the gene matches: 6. The germline CDR1 and CDR2 sequences are SGHAT and FQNNGV. CDR3 length: 15 residues. The CDR3 DNA reads TGTGCCAGCAGCTTACGGCGGGAGCCCACCTACGAGCAGTACTTC. Translating it yields CASSLRREPTYEQYF.